The T cell receptor beta chain under discussion was sequenced for a study of blood T cell repertoires in COVID-19. Background on the study: Material from acute and convalescent COVID-19 was sourced from the United States, Italy and Spain.

Authors' data handling: The authors estimated nucleated cell counts from reference gene primer amplification. Sequencing was performed with immunoSEQ multiplex PCR; in TCRdb, only in-frame clones are kept and a portion is missing. The V and J calls and clone size are taken from that table; D and trimming were inferred from the DNA. Of 200,000 or so clones listed, 88% are singletons. The length of the CDR3 is 14 residues. Trimming took 8 bases from V and 2 from J, leaving 16 bases between them. Germline V gives CDR1 LNHNV, CDR2 YYDKDF (reference sequence). The TCR was taken from a man in his 70s with acute or convalescent COVID-19. Specimen: peripheral blood. V and J are TRBV15 and TRBJ2-7, with D unresolved. The DNA of the CDR3 is TGTGCCACCTCCTCCAGCGTCTTCACCTACGAGCAGTACTTC. It codes for CATSSSVFTYEQYF.